The 8 T cell receptor beta chains below all came from one sample that was sequenced in a study of blood T cell repertoires in COVID-19. Profiled with immunoSEQ multiplex PCR; TCRdb holds only in-frame clones, not every one. The sample shows about 280,000 clones, roughly 88% of them seen only once. Sequencing was done on a sample of peripheral blood. The receptors were gathered from a woman between 65 and 79 years old with acute or convalescent COVID-19.

The V call is TRBV15, the J call TRBJ1-2, with D hard to call. The CDR3 length is 14 residues. Between the trimmed V and J ends, which lost 5 bases and 4 bases, there was a span of 14 bases. The germline V gene has CDR1 LNHNV and CDR2 YYDKDF (reference sequence). CDR3 residues: CATSLSSGVYGYTF. CDR3 DNA: TGTGCCACCAGCCTTAGCTCCGGGGTCTATGGCTACACCTTC. Full variable domain (missing parts from reference TRBV15 and TRBJ1-2): DAMVIQNPRYQVTQFGKPVTLSCSQTLNHNVMYWYQQKSSQAPKLLFHYYDKDFNNEADTPDNFQSRRPNTSFCFLDIRSPGLGDTAMYLCATSLSSGVYGYTFGSGTRLTVV.

This sequence joins TRBV6-2 or TRBV6-3 and TRBJ2-5, with TRBD2 matching 10 bases. CDR1 and CDR2 (germline): MNHEY, SVGEGT. V lost 3 bases and J lost 5; bases outside the gene matches: 12. The CDR3 runs 17 residues. The CDR3, as DNA: TGTGCCAGCAGTTATGGCCTAGCGGGGGATAGGGGGGAGACCCAGTACTTC. Amino acids: CASSYGLAGDRGETQYF.

The chain uses TRBV10-3 and TRBJ1-1; TRBD1 aligns across 7 bases. Germline V CDR1 and CDR2: ENHRY, SYGVKD. This CDR3 has 16 residues. Germline trimming cut 3 bases from V and 7 bases from J; bases unmatched to any gene: 14. The CDR3 DNA reads TGTGCCATCAGTGAAATAGGGGGACAGACCTTCTTTGAAGCTTTCTTT. Its protein is CAISEIGGQTFFEAFF.

In this sample, this clone turned up a few times. The rearrangement joins TRBV7-6 to TRBJ2-3; the D gene is possibly TRBD2 (6 bases). Trimming left V 1 base short and J 4 bases short, with 18 bases between. The CDR3 spans 17 residues. Germline V CDR1 and CDR2: SGHVS, FNYEAQ. The CDR3 DNA is TGTGCCAGCAGCTTAGTATGGGACTTGTCTGTACCAGATACGCAGTATTTT. It yields the protein CASSLVWDLSVPDTQYF.

V is TRBV10-1 and J is TRBJ1-1, with D perhaps TRBD1 (5 bases). The CDR3 is 12 amino acids. Trimming cost V 10 bases and J 6 bases, with 15 bases left between them. The germline V gene has CDR1 WNHNN and CDR2 SYGVQD (reference sequence). The CDR3 spells CAIPTPGPEAFF. CDR3 DNA: TGCGCCATTCCCACCCCAGGGCCTGAAGCTTTCTTT.

The chain is built from TRBV2 and TRBJ2-1; TRBD2 aligns across 16 bases. The CDR3 is made up of 16 amino acids. V lost 6 bases to trimming and J lost 7 bases; unmatched junction nucleotides: 6. CDR1 SNHLY and CDR2 FYNNEI come from the germline V gene. The CDR3 here is CASRAGTSGGGNEQFF. The CDR3, as DNA: TGTGCCAGCAGAGCCGGGACTAGCGGGGGGGGAAATGAGCAGTTCTTC.

The chain combines TRBV6-5 with TRBJ2-1; a weak D match, TRBD2 (6 bases). The CDR3 extends over 14 amino acids. V dropped 5 bases and J dropped 5 bases, with 13 bases sitting between them. CDR1 MNHEY and CDR2 SVGAGI come from the germline V gene. The CDR3 region is CASSRGMGHNEQFF. Here the CDR3 DNA reads TGTGCCAGCAGTCGCGGGATGGGGCACAATGAGCAGTTCTTC.

In nucleotides, the CDR3 is TGTGCCTGGAGTGTACGGGGACAGGGGTTCGGGGGCTACACCTTC. This translates into CAWSVRGQGFGGYTF. V usage is TRBV30 and J usage is TRBJ1-2; 10 bases fit TRBD1. Trimming took 0 bases from V and 8 from J; bases not matched to a gene: 9. CDR1 GTSNPN and CDR2 SVGIG come from the germline V gene (reference sequence). The CDR3 contains 15 residues.